These T cell receptor beta chains were read from a single sample in a study of vaccination and CD4 T cells after COVID-19. TCRdb analysed the PCR reads with MiXCR anew, one entry per CDR3 protein. Among some 16,000 distinct CDR3 sequences, approximately 57% were seen once, and the ten largest hold 12%. Their antigens are not known. The sample was CD4+ T cells from blood, cultured in vitro. The receptors derive from a human donor who had recovered from COVID-19. CDR3s include the opening cysteine and the closing phenylalanine or tryptophan. A D gene is named only where the DNA matches it firmly. Some rows mark clone size as missing; the rest say once, few, many or name a class of expanded clone.

d_gene	v_gene	abundance	j_gene	CDR3nt	CDR3aa
NA	TRBV20-1	few	TRBJ2-1	TGCAGTGCTAGAGTGGGCTCCTACAATGAGCAGTTCTTC	CSARVGSYNEQFF
TRBD1	TRBV5-1	NA	TRBJ1-5	TGCGCCAGCAGCCCGGGACAGGGTTTCAATCAGCCCCAGCATTTT	CASSPGQGFNQPQHF
TRBD1	TRBV6-5	NA	TRBJ1-2	TGTGCCAGCAGTTACATCCAACGGGACAGGGGTCCCTATGGCTACACCTTC	CASSYIQRDRGPYGYTF
NA	TRBV20-1	NA	TRBJ2-5	TGCAGTGCTTACCAAGAGACCCAGTACTTC	CSAYQETQYF
TRBD1	TRBV29-1	once	TRBJ1-2	TGCAGCGTTGATGGACAGGGGGGCTATGGCTACACCTTC	CSVDGQGGYGYTF
TRBD2	TRBV7-2	NA	TRBJ2-5	TGTGCCAGCAGCCGAGGCAGGCGGGGGGGCCGAGAGACCCAGTACTTC	CASSRGRRGGRETQYF
TRBD1	TRBV11-3	NA	TRBJ2-1	TGTGCCAGCAGCTCGGACAGGGAAAATGAGCAGTTCTTC	CASSSDRENEQFF
NA	TRBV12-3/TRBV12-4	NA	TRBJ1-1	TGTGCCAGCAGTTCCTTACAGGGTTGGACTGAAGCTTTCTTT	CASSSLQGWTEAFF
TRBD1	TRBV28	NA	TRBJ1-4	TGTGCCAGCAGGCCTCACCGGACAGGGGCTGAAAAACTGTTTTTT	CASRPHRTGAEKLFF
TRBD2	TRBV15	few	TRBJ2-3	TGTGCCACCCGTAGTAGCGGGGTGAGCACAGATACGCAGTATTTT	CATRSSGVSTDTQYF
NA	TRBV2	NA	TRBJ1-1	TGTGCCAACAGTCCAGGGGTTTGGGCTGAAGCTTTCTTT	CANSPGVWAEAFF
TRBD2	TRBV15	NA	TRBJ2-2	TGTGCCACCAGCTTACCGCCGGGACTAGCGGGAGGGCCAGCCACCGGGGAGCTGTTTTTT	CATSLPPGLAGGPATGELFF
TRBD2	TRBV20-1	NA	TRBJ2-5	TGCAGTGCTAGAGATCCCAGCGGGAGTGGAGAGACCCAGTACTTC	CSARDPSGSGETQYF
NA	TRBV6-2/TRBV6-3	NA	TRBJ2-7	TGTGCCAGCAGTGCGGGAATCTACGAGCAGTACTTC	CASSAGIYEQYF
NA	TRBV24-1	NA	TRBJ1-5	TGTGCCACCAGTGATCCAGGGTACAGCAATCAGCCCCAGCATTTT	CATSDPGYSNQPQHF
TRBD1	TRBV4-3	NA	TRBJ1-1	TGCGCCAGCAGCCAAGAGGGGACAGGGCACACTGAAGCTTTCTTT	CASSQEGTGHTEAFF
TRBD1	TRBV24-1	few	TRBJ2-5	TGTGCCACCAGTGATGACAGGGGAGCAGGAGAGACCCAGTACTTC	CATSDDRGAGETQYF
NA	TRBV10-1	NA	TRBJ1-1	TGCGCCAGCAGTGAGTGGGGACAAACCGGTGTGAACACTGAAGCTTTCTTT	CASSEWGQTGVNTEAFF
NA	TRBV20-1	NA	TRBJ2-4	TGCAGTGCCCCTGAGGTAAAGCTCAACATTCAGTACTTC	CSAPEVKLNIQYF
NA	TRBV7-2	NA	TRBJ2-4	TGTGCCAGCAGCTTACAGGGGCAAGGAGGCAAAAACATTCAGTACTTC	CASSLQGQGGKNIQYF
NA	TRBV18	once	TRBJ1-1	TGTGCCAGCTCACCTTACGGAGAGAACACTGAAGCTTTCTTT	CASSPYGENTEAFF
NA	TRBV10-3	NA	TRBJ1-2	TGTGCCATCCTCTCAACAGGGCTCGGCTATGGCTACACCTTC	CAILSTGLGYGYTF